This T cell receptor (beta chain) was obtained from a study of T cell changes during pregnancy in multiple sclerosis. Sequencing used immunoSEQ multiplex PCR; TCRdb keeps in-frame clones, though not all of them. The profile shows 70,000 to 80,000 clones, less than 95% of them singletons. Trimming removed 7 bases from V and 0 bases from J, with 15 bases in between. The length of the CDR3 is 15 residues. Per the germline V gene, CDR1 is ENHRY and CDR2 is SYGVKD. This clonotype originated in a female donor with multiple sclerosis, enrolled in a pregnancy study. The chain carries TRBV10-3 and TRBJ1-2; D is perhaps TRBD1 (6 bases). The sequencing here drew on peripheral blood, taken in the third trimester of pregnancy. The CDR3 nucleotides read TGTGCCATCAACAAACGGACAGAAGCTAACTATGGCTACACCTTC. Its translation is CAINKRTEANYGYTF.